This T cell receptor beta chain was identified during a study of regulatory T cells in long-lasting Graves disease. The wider study: Antithyroid drug use was under 3 months in newly diagnosed Graves' patients.

Time point described: newly diagnosed GD, antithyroid drugs for less than 3 months. With RNA extracted from PBMCs as input, the TCR library was made. V lost 0 bases, J lost 4 bases, and 11 bases lay in between. The CDR3 runs to 14 residues. CDR1 is SQVTM and CDR2 is ANQGSEA in the germline V gene. Researchers made TCR beta libraries by using iRepertoire HTBI primers and running Arm-PCR on CDR3 regions. TCRdb redid the calling of the multiplex PCR reads with MiXCR, one entry per CDR3 protein. This sample has 520,000 or so distinct CDR3 sequences, with more than 10% found just once. This sample also appeared in a second study, on T cells in Graves' hyperthyroidism and ophthalmopathy. That source reports: A first-round RT-PCR of the TCR CDR3 used the HTBI primer set.

This chain connects TRBV29-1 to TRBJ2-3; no definite D call. Sequencing was performed on peripheral blood mononuclear cells (PBMCs), taken at new diagnosis, from a patient treated with antithyroid drugs. This TCR was recovered from a woman in her 30s with Graves disease. CDR3 nucleotides: TGCAGCGTTGAAGATTGGAAGGTCGCAGATACGCAGTATTTT. Amino acids: CSVEDWKVADTQYF.